These T cell receptor beta chains were read from a single sample in a study of blood T cell repertoires in COVID-19. TCRdb's copy holds only in-frame clones and misses some; the assay was immunoSEQ multiplex PCR. The sample yields fewer than 300,000 clones, 75% to 90% seen once. The sequencing sample was made of peripheral blood. The receptor set was obtained from a man aged 25-45 years with acute or convalescent COVID-19. CDR3s include the opening cysteine and the closing phenylalanine or tryptophan. A D gene is named only where the DNA matches it firmly. Clone size appears in some rows only: once, few, many, or a class for an expanded clone.

>once|TRBV19|TRBJ2-1|NA
CASTEDSWNEQFF
TGTGCCAGTACGGAGGACTCTTGGAATGAGCAGTTCTTC
>few|TRBV7-9|TRBJ1-1|NA
CASSLTVEAFF
TGTGCCAGCAGCTTGACAGTTGAAGCTTTCTTT
>once|TRBV5-1|TRBJ1-1|NA
CASSAGTGTEAFF
TGCGCCAGCAGCGCTGGAACGGGGACTGAAGCTTTCTTT
>NA|TRBV10-2|TRBJ2-1|NA
CASNRQARNEQFF
TGCGCCAGCAACCGACAAGCACGAAATGAGCAGTTCTTC
>NA|TRBV27|TRBJ2-7|NA
CASSRPGKGYEQYF
TGTGCCAGCAGCCGCCCAGGGAAGGGCTACGAGCAGTACTTC
>few|TRBV5-1|TRBJ2-5|TRBD2
CASSLLGGSGQETQYF
TGCGCCAGCAGCCTCCTGGGGGGGAGCGGACAAGAGACCCAGTACTTC
>NA|TRBV29-1|TRBJ1-2|NA
CSVEDLTETYGYTF
TGCAGCGTTGAAGATTTAACAGAGACCTATGGCTACACCTTC
>NA|TRBV3-1/TRBV3-2|TRBJ2-5|NA
CATRDLQETQYF
TGTGCCACCCGGGATTTACAAGAGACCCAGTACTTC
>NA|TRBV5-4|TRBJ2-1|TRBD2
CASSLSGGIGEQFF
TGTGCCAGCAGCTTGAGCGGGGGGATAGGGGAGCAGTTCTTC
>once|TRBV6-1|TRBJ1-5|NA
CASSEVTAYQPQHF
TGTGCCAGCAGTGAGGTGACAGCTTATCAGCCCCAGCATTTT
>NA|TRBV30|TRBJ1-1|NA
CAWNGQGLGTEAFF
TGTGCCTGGAACGGTCAGGGGCTTGGCACTGAAGCTTTCTTT
>NA|TRBV11-3|TRBJ2-2|NA
CASRGNAGELFF
TGTGCCAGCCGGGGGAACGCCGGGGAGCTGTTTTTT
>NA|TRBV5-1|TRBJ2-1|NA
CASSFLGDIPNEQFF
TGCGCCAGCAGCTTTTTGGGGGACATACCCAATGAGCAGTTCTTC
>NA|TRBV29-1|TRBJ2-5|NA
CSVDQGNVETQYF
TGCAGCGTTGACCAGGGGAATGTGGAGACCCAGTACTTC
>NA|TRBV4-2|TRBJ2-1|NA
CASSQDAAPYNEQFF
TGTGCCAGCAGCCAAGACGCGGCCCCCTACAATGAGCAGTTCTTC
>NA|TRBV5-1|TRBJ1-3|TRBD1
CASSWGQAASGNTIYF
TGCGCCAGCAGCTGGGGACAGGCTGCCTCTGGAAACACCATATATTTT
>few|TRBV6-1|TRBJ1-6|TRBD1
CASSASGQGGFSPLHF
TGTGCCAGCAGTGCGAGCGGACAGGGGGGGTTTTCACCCCTCCACTTT
>NA|TRBV5-1|TRBJ2-7|NA
CASSYGQGMYEQYF
TGCGCCAGCAGCTATGGCCAGGGGATGTACGAGCAGTACTTC
>few|TRBV6-6|TRBJ1-5|TRBD1
CASRRLAGGAGGQPQHF
TGTGCCAGCAGACGACTCGCAGGGGGCGCAGGGGGTCAGCCCCAGCATTTT
>NA|TRBV20-1|TRBJ1-1|NA
CSASDPHVGVPEAFF
TGCAGTGCTAGTGACCCCCACGTAGGGGTTCCTGAAGCTTTCTTT
>NA|TRBV19|TRBJ1-6|TRBD1
CASSVETGGSSPLHF
TGTGCCAGTAGTGTGGAGACAGGGGGAAGTTCACCCCTCCACTTT
>NA|TRBV28|TRBJ1-2|TRBD1
CASSLLFVTDRGSGYTF
TGTGCCAGCAGTTTACTCTTCGTCACAGACAGGGGAAGTGGCTACACCTTC
>NA|TRBV5-1|TRBJ2-3|NA
CASSLVAGRSYF
TGCGCCAGCAGCTTGGTGGCAGGGAGGTCGTATTTT
>NA|TRBV19|TRBJ1-1|NA
CASSIRRQVMNTEAFF
TGTGCCAGTAGTATAAGGAGACAGGTGATGAACACTGAAGCTTTCTTT
>NA|TRBV16|TRBJ2-1|NA
CASSQSSARGRYNEQFF
TGTGCCAGCAGCCAATCGTCCGCCAGGGGAAGATACAATGAGCAGTTCTTC